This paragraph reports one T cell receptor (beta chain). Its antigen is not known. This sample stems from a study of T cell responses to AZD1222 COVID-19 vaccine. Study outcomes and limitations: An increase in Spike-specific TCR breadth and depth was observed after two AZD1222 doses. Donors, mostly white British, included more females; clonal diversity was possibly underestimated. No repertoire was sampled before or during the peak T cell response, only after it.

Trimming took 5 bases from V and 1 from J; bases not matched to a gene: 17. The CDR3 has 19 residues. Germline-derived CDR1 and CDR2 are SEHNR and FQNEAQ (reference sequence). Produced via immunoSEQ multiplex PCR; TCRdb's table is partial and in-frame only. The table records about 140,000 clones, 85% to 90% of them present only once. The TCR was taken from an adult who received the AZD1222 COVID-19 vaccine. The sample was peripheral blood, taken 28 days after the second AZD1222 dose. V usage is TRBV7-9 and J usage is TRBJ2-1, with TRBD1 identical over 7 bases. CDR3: CASSRPLERGRKSYNEQFF. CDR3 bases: TGTGCCAGCAGCCGTCCGTTAGAGAGGGGGCGAAAGTCCTACAATGAGCAGTTCTTC.